These T cell receptor beta chains were read from a single sample in a study of cytomegalovirus exposure and HLA in healthy donors. Profiled with immunoSEQ multiplex PCR; TCRdb holds only in-frame clones, not every one. Of 150,000 or so clones in the sample, roughly 87% are singletons; the top ten hold 9%. Sequencing was performed on PBMCs. Receptor source: a woman aged 18 to 35 in good health and CMV-seropositive. CDR3s leave out the opening cysteine and the closing phenylalanine or tryptophan.

TRBV5-8 | 12 | ASSFEDRFYGYT
TRBV6-5 | 14 | ASSYWGRSSYNEQF
TRBV10-3 | 14 | AISESRTGGESPLH
TRBV6-1 | 12 | ASSAGSAGNTIY
TRBV10-3 | 12 | AISAAESPDTQY
TRBV5-1 | 11 | ASSLYVRDGYT
TRBV19 | 12 | ASSISGVATEAF
TRBV30 | 11 | AWSDTYNSPLH
TRBV29-1 | 12 | SVEKELARYGYT
TRBV6-1 | 13 | ASSDAGRINEKLF
TRBV5-6 | 16 | ASSQGLAGGTHLDEQY
TRBV28 | 13 | ASRPRDRYTDTQY
TRBV27 | 12 | ASSRQGAIYGYT
TRBV28 | 9 | ASRLRSGAF
TRBV19 | 12 | ASSPATGAYGYT
TRBV6-5 | 11 | ASTTGDSYEQY
TRBV28 | 12 | ASRSGDSRGGYT
TRBV2 | 9 | ASNAVYGYT
TRBV6-6 | 13 | ASSFTGFGDQPQH
TRBV28 | 12 | ASSPELQGNEQY
TRBV10-3 | 10 | AIMGPGYGYT
TRBV7-9 | 14 | ASSPLANYLSYEQY
TRBV11-1 | 13 | ASSQRGESYNEQF
TRBV20-1 | 8 | SAPLNEQF
TRBV27 | 10 | ASSFVGGEQY
TRBV28 | 11 | ASSLTGTYGYT
TRBV10-3 | 13 | AIRNGQGGGNTIY
TRBV5-1 | 13 | ASSYSGGAKNIQY
TRBV15 | 13 | ATSRDGTKSYEQY
TRBV7-2 | 13 | ASSLDPGQPYGYT
TRBV5-1 | 12 | ASSLIRDDSEQY
TRBV19 | 15 | ATSRADRGPGANVLT
TRBV19 | 14 | ASSTADGGANYGYT
TRBV11-3 | 12 | ASSPRSGVGEQY
TRBV10-3 | 13 | AISESALIYNEQF
TRBV7-2 | 11 | ASSPGQGTPQH
TRBV4-1 | 13 | ASSQAGQGNTEAF
TRBV5-1 | 11 | ASSRGQQETQY
TRBV19 | 13 | ASSMGSYDTDTQY
TRBV4-3 | 11 | ASSQDSVRGYT
TRBV7-9 | 9 | ASTRGNEQF